This T cell receptor beta chain appears in the sequencing data of a study of ipilimumab plus nivolumab after autologous stem cell transplantation. Turning to the study itself: Median doses per patient: 4 or 5 ipilimumab, about 8 nivolumab. The DLBCL cohort had primary refractory and relapsed disease, with 18-month progression-free survival of approximately 87% and 28%.

The method was immunoSEQ multiplex PCR; TCRdb's version includes in-frame clones alone and lacks a portion of them. This repertoire shows fewer than 30,000 clones, approximately 86% found once; its top ten account for 4% to 6%. Patients got ipilimumab 1 mg/kg beginning 14 to 28 days post-transplant. Patients received nivolumab 3 mg/kg at weeks 1, 4, 7, 10, then fortnightly to week 26. The material was PBMCs, obtained in a trial of ipilimumab plus nivolumab as post-transplant consolidation. This clonotype was sampled from a male donor with diffuse large B-cell lymphoma.

The CDR3 region is CASSPLTRETQYF. The CDR3 coding sequence is TGTGCCAGCTCACCACTCACCCGGGAGACCCAGTACTTC. The rearrangement joins TRBV18 to TRBJ2-5; D remains ambiguous. Trimming removed 1 base at V and 5 bases at J, with 8 bases between. The CDR3 sequence is 13 residues long. The germline V gene encodes CDR1 KGHSH and CDR2 LQKENI.